The following is a T cell receptor beta chain sequence with its context. In the original workflow: Cell counts per sample came from amplifying reference gene primers. Measured with immunoSEQ multiplex PCR; TCRdb has only the in-frame clones, and not every one. V and J calls and clone size come straight from that table; D and trimming were deduced from the DNA. The sample consists of 150,000 or so clones, about 80% of them appearing once. Trimming pared 2 bases from V and 4 bases from J, leaving 11 bases between. Germline CDR1 and CDR2: SNHLY and FYNNEI. This CDR3 spans 15 amino acids. The data originate from a study of blood T cell repertoires in COVID-19. Whole-study context: T cells, B-cell-depleted T cells, or PBMCs provided the cDNA or gDNA that served as material.

Seattle enrolled patients during active infection and tracked them longitudinally. Sequenced input: peripheral blood. This sequence joins TRBV2 and TRBJ1-4; a weak D match, TRBD1 (6 bases). This TCR derives from an older woman with COVID-19, enrolled during active disease. CDR3 sequence: CASSETRTVNEKLFF. CDR3 DNA: TGTGCCAGCAGTGAAACTCGGACAGTTAATGAAAAACTGTTTTTT.